This T cell receptor beta chain was recorded in a study of vaccination effects on CD4 cells after COVID-19. As to this clone: Its antigen remains unknown.

Before sequencing took place, the ViraFEST assay used viral peptide pools to expand antigen-specific CD4+ T cells. The authors isolated CD4+ T cells after around 9 days of culture. The healthy vaccine recipients, who had no prior SARS-CoV-2 infection, showed negative nucleocapsid antibodies. Assay used: immunoSEQ multiplex PCR; TCRdb lists only in-frame clones, some missing. The repertoire has tens of thousands of clones, under 75% of them found once; the top ten carry 9.1%. This receptor was obtained from a human donor who received a COVID-19 vaccine. Here the sequenced sample was CD4+ T cells from PBMCs cultured with HCoV-NL63 spike peptides, taken before COVID-19 vaccination.

CDR3 sequence reads: CASSLNRGTYNEQFF. Here the CDR3 DNA reads TGTGCCAGCAGCTTAAACCGGGGAACCTACAATGAGCAGTTCTTC. The chain is built from TRBV7-7 and TRBJ2-1, with D possibly being TRBD2 (5 bases). This CDR3 is 15 amino acids long. Germline V CDR1 and CDR2: SSHAT, FNYEAQ (reference sequence). The V end lost 2 bases, the J end lost 2 bases, and 10 bases lay between the germline ends.